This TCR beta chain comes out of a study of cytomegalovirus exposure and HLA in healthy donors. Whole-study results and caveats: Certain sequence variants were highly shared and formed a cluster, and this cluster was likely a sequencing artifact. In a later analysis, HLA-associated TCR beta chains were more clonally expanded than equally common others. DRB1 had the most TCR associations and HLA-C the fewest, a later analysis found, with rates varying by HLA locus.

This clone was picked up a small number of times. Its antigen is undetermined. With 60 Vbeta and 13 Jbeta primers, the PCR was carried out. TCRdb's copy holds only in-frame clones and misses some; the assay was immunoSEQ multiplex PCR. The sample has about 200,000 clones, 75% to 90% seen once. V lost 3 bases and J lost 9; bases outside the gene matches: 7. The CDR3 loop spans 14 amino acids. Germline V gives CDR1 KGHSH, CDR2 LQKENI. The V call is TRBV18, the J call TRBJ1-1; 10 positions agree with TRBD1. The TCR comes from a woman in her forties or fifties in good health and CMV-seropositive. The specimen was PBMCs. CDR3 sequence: CASSPLGQGEQAFF. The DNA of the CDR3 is TGTGCCAGCTCACCTCTTGGACAGGGGGAGCAAGCTTTCTTT.